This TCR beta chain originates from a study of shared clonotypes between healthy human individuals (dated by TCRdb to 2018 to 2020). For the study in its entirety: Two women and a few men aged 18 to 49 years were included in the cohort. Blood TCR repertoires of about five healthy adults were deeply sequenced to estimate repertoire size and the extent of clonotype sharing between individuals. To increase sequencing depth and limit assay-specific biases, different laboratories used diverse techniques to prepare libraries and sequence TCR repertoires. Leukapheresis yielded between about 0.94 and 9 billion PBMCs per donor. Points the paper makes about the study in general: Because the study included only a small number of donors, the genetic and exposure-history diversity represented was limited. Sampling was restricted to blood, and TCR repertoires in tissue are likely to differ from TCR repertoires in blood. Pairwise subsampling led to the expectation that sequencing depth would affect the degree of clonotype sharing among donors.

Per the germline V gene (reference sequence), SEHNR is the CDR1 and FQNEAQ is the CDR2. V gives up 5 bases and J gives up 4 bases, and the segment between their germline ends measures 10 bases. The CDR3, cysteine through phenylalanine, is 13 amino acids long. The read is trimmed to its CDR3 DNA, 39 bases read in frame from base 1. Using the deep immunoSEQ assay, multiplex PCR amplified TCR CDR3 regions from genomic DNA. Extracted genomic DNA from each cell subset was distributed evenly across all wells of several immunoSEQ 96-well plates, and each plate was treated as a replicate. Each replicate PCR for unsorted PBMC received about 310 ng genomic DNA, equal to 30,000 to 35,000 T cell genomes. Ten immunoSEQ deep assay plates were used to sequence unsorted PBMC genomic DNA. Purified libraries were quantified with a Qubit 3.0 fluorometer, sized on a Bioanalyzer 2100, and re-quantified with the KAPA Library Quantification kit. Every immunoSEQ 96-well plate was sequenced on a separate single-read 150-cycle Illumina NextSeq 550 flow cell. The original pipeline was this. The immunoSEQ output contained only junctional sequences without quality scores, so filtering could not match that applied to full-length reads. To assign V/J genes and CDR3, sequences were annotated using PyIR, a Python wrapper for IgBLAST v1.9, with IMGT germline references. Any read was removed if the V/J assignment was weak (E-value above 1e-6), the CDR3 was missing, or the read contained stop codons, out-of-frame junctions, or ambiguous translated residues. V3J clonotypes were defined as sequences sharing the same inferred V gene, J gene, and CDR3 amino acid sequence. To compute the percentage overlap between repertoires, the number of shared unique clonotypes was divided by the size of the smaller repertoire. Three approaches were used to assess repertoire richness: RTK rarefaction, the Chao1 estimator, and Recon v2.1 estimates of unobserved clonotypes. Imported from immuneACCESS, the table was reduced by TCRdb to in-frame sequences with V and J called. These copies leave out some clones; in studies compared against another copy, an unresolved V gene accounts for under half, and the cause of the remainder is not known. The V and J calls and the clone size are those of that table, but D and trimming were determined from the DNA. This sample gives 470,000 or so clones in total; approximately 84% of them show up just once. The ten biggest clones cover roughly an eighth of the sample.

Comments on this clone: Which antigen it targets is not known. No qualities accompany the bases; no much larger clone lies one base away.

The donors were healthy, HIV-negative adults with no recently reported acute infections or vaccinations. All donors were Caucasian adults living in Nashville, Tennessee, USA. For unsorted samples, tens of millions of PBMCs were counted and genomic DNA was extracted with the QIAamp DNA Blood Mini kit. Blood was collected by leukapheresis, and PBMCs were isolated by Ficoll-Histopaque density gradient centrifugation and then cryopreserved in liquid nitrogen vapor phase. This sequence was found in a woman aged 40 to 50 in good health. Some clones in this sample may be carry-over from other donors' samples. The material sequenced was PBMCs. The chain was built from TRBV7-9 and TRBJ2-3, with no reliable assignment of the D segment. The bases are TGTGCCAGCAGCCTACTTACCGCAGATACGCAGTATTTT. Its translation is CASSLLTADTQYF.